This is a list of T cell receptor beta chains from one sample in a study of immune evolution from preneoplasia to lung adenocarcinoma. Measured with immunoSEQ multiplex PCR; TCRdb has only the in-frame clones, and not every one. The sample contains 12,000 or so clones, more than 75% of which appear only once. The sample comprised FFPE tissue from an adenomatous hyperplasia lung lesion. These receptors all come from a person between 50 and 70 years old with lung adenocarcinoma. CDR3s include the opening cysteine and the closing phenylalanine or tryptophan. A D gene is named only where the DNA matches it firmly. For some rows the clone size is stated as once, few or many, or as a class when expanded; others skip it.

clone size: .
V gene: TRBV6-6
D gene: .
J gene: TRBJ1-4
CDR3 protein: CASSGMPTNEKLFF
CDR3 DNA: TGTGCCAGCAGTGGAATGCCGACTAATGAAAAACTGTTTTTT

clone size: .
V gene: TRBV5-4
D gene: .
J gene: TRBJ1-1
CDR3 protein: CASSFYRGRKNTEAFF
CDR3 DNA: TGTGCCAGCAGCTTCTATAGGGGAAGGAAGAACACTGAAGCTTTCTTT

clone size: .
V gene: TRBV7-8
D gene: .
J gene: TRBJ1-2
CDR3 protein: CASSLAGSGYTF
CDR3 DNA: TGTGCCAGCAGCTTAGCCGGGAGTGGCTACACCTTC

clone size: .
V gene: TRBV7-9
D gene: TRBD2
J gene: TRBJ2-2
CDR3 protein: CASSAGTSGRSGSTGELFF
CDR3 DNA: TGTGCCAGCAGCGCCGGGACTAGCGGGAGATCAGGTAGCACCGGGGAGCTGTTTTTT

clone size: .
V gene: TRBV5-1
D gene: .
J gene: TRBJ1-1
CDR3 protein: CASSLFANTEAFF
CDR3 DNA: TGCGCCAGCAGCTTGTTCGCGAACACTGAAGCTTTCTTT

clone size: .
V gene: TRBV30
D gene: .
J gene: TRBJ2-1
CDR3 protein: CAWRLGDRDYNEQFF
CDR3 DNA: TGTGCCTGGAGACTAGGCGACAGAGATTACAATGAGCAGTTCTTC

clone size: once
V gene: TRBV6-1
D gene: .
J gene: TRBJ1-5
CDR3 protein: CASIGSGGRDQPQHF
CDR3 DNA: TGTGCCAGCATTGGCTCCGGGGGACGGGATCAGCCCCAGCATTTT

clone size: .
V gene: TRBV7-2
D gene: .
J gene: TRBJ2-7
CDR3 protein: CASSLEPGALEYF
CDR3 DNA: TGTGCCAGCAGCTTAGAACCGGGGGCACTGGAGTACTTC

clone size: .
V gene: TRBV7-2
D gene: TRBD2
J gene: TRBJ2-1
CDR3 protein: CASSRGLAELYNEQFF
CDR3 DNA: TGTGCCAGCAGCCGCGGACTAGCGGAGCTCTACAATGAGCAGTTCTTC

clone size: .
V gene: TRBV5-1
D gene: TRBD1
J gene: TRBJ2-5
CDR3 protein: CASSSQGQLLQETQYF
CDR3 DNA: TGCGCCAGCAGCTCCCAGGGACAGCTCCTCCAAGAGACCCAGTACTTC

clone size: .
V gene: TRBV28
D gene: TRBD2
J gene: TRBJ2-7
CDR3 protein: CASSLGGTYEQYF
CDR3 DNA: TGTGCCAGCAGCTTGGGGGGGACTTACGAGCAGTACTTC

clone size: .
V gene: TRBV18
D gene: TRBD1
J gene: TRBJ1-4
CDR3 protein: CASSQDRVRVNGEKLFF
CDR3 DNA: TGTGCCAGCTCGCAGGACAGGGTCCGGGTAAATGGAGAAAAACTGTTTTTT

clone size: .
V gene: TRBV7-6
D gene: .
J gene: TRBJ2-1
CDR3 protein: CASSSQDSGYNEQFF
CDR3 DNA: TGTGCCAGCAGCTCCCAGGATAGCGGTTACAATGAGCAGTTCTTC

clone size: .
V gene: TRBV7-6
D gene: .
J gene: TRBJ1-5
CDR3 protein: CASSLERGSQPQHF
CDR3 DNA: TGTGCCAGCAGCTTAGAGCGGGGAAGTCAGCCCCAGCATTTT

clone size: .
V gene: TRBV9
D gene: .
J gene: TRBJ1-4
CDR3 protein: CASSVSTTNEKLFF
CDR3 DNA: TGTGCCAGCAGCGTCAGTACAACTAATGAAAAACTGTTTTTT

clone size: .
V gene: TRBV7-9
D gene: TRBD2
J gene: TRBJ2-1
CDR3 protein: CASSLVSSGIYEQFF
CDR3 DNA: TGTGCCAGCAGCTTAGTCTCTAGCGGGATCTATGAGCAGTTCTTC

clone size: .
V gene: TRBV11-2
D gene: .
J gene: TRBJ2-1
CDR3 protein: CASSLDPTLEQFF
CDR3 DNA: TGTGCCAGCAGCTTAGATCCCACCCTTGAGCAGTTCTTC

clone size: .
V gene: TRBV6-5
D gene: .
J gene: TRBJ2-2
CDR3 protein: CASTQVGSSRLFF
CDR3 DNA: TGTGCCAGCACACAAGTGGGGTCGTCGCGGCTGTTTTTT

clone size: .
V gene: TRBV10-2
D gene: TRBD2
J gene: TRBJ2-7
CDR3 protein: CASRREGLYEQYF
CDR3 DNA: TGCGCCAGCAGGCGGGAGGGCCTCTACGAGCAGTACTTC

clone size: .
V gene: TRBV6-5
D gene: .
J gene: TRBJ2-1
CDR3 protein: CASSWRQLPYNEQFF
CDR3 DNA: TGTGCCAGCAGTTGGAGACAGCTCCCTTACAATGAGCAGTTCTTC

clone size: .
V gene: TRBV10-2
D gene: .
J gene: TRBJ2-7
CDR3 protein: CASSGGARSSYEQYF
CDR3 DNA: TGCGCCAGCAGTGGGGGCGCCAGGAGCTCCTACGAGCAGTACTTC

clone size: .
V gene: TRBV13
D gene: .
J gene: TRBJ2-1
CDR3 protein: CASSLGNEQFF
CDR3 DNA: TGTGCCAGCAGCTTGGGGAATGAGCAGTTCTTC

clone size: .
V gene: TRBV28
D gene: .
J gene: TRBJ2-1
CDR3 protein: CASSVANEQFF
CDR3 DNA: TGTGCCAGCAGCGTAGCCAATGAGCAGTTCTTC

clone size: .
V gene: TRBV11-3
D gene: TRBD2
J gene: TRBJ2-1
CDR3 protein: CASSSRTSGGNEQFF
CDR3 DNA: TGTGCCAGCAGCTCCCGGACTAGCGGGGGGAATGAGCAGTTCTTC

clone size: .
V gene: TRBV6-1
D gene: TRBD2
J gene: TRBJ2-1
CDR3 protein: CASSAVSGLGDNEQFF
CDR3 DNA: TGTGCCAGCAGTGCGGTATCAGGACTAGGGGACAATGAGCAGTTCTTC

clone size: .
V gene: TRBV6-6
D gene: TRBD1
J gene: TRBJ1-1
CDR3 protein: CASSVPPGGGTEAFF
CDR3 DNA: TGTGCCAGCAGCGTCCCCCCAGGGGGGGGGACTGAAGCTTTCTTT

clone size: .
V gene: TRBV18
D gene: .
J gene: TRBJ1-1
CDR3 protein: CASSSDRRTEAFF
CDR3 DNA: TGTGCCAGCTCATCTGACAGGCGCACTGAAGCTTTCTTT

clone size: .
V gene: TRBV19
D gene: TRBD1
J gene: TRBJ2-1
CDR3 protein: CASSTLDREGNEQFF
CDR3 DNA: TGTGCCAGTAGTACCTTGGACAGGGAAGGCAATGAGCAGTTCTTC

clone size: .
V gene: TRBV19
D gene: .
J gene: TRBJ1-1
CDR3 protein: CASRRGTAGGEAFF
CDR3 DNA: TGTGCCAGTAGACGTGGGACCGCGGGGGGTGAAGCTTTCTTT

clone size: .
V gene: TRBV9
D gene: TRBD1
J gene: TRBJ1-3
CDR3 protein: CASSAQTGTGGNTIYF
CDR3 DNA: TGTGCCAGCAGCGCCCAGACCGGGACAGGAGGAAACACCATATATTTT

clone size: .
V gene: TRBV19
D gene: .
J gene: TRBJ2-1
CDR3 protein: CASSIQLENEQFF
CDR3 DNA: TGTGCCAGTAGTATCCAGCTAGAAAATGAGCAGTTCTTC

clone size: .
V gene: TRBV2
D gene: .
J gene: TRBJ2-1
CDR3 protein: CASSEGLGNEQFF
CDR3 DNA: TGTGCCAGCAGTGAAGGACTAGGGAATGAGCAGTTCTTC

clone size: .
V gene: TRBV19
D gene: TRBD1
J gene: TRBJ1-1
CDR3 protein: CASSLHRGGVPNTEAFF
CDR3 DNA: TGTGCCAGTAGTCTCCACAGGGGAGGGGTCCCGAACACTGAAGCTTTCTTT

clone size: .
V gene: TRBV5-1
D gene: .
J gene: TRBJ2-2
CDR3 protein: CASKILESTTGELFF
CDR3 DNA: TGCGCCAGCAAAATTCTCGAGTCAACCACCGGGGAGCTGTTTTTT

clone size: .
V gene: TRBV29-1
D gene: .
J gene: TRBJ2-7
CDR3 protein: CSVVGLAYEQYF
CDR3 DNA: TGCAGCGTTGTTGGGCTAGCCTACGAGCAGTACTTC

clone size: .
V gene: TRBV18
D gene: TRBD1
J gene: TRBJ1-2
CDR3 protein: CASSPPHPGQGNYGYTF
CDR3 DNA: TGTGCCAGCTCACCACCCCACCCGGGACAGGGTAACTATGGCTACACCTTC

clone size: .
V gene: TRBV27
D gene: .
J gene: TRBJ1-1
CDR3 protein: CASSFSPFREAFF
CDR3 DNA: TGTGCCAGCAGTTTTTCCCCCTTTAGGGAGGCTTTCTTT

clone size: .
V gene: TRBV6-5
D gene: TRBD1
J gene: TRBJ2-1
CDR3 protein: CASSKGTAEQFF
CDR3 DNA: TGTGCCAGCAGTAAGGGGACAGCGGAGCAGTTCTTC

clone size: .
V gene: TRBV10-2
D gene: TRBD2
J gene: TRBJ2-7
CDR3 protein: CASSVVGGPYEQYF
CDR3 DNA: TGCGCCAGCAGTGTGGTGGGAGGGCCCTACGAGCAGTACTTC

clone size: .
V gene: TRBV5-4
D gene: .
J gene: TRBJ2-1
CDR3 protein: CASSPGRGRSDEQFF
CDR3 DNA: TGTGCCAGCAGCCCGGGCAGGGGCCGTTCGGATGAGCAGTTCTTC

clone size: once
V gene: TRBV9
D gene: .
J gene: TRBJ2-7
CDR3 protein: CASSVGGISYEQYF
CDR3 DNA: TGTGCCAGCAGCGTAGGGGGGATTTCCTACGAGCAGTACTTC

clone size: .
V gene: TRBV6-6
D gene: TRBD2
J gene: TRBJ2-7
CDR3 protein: CASRAGEGYEQYF
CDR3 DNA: TGTGCCAGCAGGGCGGGAGAAGGCTACGAGCAGTACTTC

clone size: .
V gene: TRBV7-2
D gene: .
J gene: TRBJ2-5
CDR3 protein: CASSLQTETQYF
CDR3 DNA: TGTGCCAGCAGCCTTCAGACGGAGACCCAGTACTTC

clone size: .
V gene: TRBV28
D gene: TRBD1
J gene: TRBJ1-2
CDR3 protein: CASSLFGGQDLIYGYTF
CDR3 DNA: TGTGCCAGCAGTTTATTTGGGGGACAGGACCTAATCTATGGCTACACCTTC

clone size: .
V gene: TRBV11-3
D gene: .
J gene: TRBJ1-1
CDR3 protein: CASSFGDLGAPEAFF
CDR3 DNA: TGTGCCAGCAGCTTCGGAGATCTGGGAGCCCCTGAAGCTTTCTTT

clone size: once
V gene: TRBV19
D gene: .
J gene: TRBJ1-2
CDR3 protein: CASKNEANYGYTF
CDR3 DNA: TGTGCCAGTAAAAACGAAGCTAACTATGGCTACACCTTC

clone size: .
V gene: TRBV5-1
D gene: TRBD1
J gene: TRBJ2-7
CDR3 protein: CASSLAGTGIYEQYF
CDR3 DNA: TGCGCCAGCAGCTTGGCCGGGACAGGGATATACGAGCAGTACTTC